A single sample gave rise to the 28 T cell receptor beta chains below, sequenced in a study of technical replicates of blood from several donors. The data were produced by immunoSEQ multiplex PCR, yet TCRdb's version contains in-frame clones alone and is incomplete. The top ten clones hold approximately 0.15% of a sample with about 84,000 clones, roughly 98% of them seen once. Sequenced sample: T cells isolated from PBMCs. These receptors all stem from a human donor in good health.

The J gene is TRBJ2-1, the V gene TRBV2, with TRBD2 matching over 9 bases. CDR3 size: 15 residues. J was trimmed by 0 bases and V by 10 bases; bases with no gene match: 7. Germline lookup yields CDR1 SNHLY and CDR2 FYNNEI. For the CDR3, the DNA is TGTGCCACCCACAGGCGGGAGGGCTCCTACAATGAGCAGTTCTTC. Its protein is CATHRREGSYNEQFF.

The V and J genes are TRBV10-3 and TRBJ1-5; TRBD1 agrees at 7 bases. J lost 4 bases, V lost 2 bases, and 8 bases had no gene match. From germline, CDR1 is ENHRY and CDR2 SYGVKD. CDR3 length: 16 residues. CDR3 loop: CAISETLGTENQPQHF. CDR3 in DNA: TGTGCCATCAGTGAGACGCTAGGGACAGAAAATCAGCCCCAGCATTTT.

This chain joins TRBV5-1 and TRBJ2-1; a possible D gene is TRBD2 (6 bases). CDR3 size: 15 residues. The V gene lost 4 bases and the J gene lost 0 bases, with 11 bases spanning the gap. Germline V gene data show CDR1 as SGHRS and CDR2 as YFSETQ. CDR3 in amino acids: CASSLLADSYNEQFF. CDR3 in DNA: TGCGCCAGCAGCCTACTAGCAGACTCCTACAATGAGCAGTTCTTC.

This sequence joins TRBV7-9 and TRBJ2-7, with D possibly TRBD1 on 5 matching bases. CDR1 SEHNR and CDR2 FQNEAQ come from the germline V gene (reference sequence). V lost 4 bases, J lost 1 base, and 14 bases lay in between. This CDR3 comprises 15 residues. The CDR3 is CASSSPLTVSYEQYF. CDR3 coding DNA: TGTGCCAGCAGCTCTCCGCTGACAGTTTCCTACGAGCAGTACTTC.

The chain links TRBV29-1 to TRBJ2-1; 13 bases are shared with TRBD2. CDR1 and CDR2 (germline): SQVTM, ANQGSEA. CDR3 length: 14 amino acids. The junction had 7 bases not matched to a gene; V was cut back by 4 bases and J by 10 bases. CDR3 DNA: TGCAGCGTTGGTGGGACTAGCGGGATTCACGAGCAGTTCTTC. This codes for CSVGGTSGIHEQFF.

The CDR3 is CASRRVQGEAFF. CDR3 sequence (DNA): TGTGCCAGCCGAAGGGTGCAGGGCGAAGCTTTCTTT. The chain carries TRBV6-1 and TRBJ1-1; perhaps TRBD1 as D (5 bases). Trimming left V 8 bases short and J 8 bases short, with 15 bases between. This CDR3 region has 12 residues. Germline V CDR1 and CDR2: MNHNS, SASEGT.

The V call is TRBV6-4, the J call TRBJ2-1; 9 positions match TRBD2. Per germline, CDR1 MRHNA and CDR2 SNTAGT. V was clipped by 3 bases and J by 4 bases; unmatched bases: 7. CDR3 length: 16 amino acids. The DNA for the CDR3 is TGTGCCAGCAGTGATATAGCGGGAGACCCTTACAATGAGCAGTTCTTC. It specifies CASSDIAGDPYNEQFF.

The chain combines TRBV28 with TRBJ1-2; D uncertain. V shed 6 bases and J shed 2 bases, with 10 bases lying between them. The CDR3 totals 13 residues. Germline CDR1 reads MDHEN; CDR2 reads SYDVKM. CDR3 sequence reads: CASSRLNNYGYTF. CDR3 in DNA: TGTGCCAGCAGCCGACTAAACAACTATGGCTACACCTTC.

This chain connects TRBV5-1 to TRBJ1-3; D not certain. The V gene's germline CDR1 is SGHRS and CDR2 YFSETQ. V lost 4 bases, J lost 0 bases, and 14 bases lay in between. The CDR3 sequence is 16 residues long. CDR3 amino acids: CASSQRAETSGNTIYF. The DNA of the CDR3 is TGCGCCAGCAGCCAGCGGGCAGAGACCTCTGGAAACACCATATATTTT.

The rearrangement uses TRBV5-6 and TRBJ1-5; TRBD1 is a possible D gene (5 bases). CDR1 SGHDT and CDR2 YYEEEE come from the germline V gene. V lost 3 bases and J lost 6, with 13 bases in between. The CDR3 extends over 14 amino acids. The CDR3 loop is CASSWGQGSQPQHF. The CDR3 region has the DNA TGTGCCAGCAGCTGGGGCCAAGGCAGTCAGCCCCAGCATTTT.

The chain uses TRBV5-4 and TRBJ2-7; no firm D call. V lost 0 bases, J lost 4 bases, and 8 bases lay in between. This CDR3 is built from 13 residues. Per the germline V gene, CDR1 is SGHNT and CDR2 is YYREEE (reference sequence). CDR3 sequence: CASSLATAYEQYF. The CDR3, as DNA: TGTGCCAGCAGCTTGGCTACAGCTTACGAGCAGTACTTC.

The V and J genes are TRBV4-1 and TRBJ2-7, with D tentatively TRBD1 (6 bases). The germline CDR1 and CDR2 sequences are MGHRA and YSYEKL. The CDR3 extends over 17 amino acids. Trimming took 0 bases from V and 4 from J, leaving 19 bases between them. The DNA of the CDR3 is TGCGCCAGCAGCCAAGAAGGTGTAGGTACAAGGGGGTACGAGCAGTACTTC. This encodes CASSQEGVGTRGYEQYF.

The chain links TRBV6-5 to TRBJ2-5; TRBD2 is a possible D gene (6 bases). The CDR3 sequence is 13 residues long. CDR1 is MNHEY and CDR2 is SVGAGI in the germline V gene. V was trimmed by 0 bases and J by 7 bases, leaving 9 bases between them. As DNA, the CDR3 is TGTGCCAGCAGTTACTCGGTGGAGGGGACCCAGTACTTC. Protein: CASSYSVEGTQYF.

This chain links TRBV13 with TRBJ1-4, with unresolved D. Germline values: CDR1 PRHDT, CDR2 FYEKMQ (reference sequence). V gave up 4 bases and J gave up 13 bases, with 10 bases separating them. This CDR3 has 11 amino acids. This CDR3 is CASSYMAGLFF. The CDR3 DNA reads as TGTGCCAGCAGCTACATGGCAGGACTGTTTTTT. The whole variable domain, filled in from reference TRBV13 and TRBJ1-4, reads AAGVIQSPRHLIKEKRETATLKCYPIPRHDTVYWYQQGPGQDPQFLISFYEKMQSDKGSIPDRFSAQQFSDYHSELNMSSLELGDSALYFCASSYMAGLFFGSGTQLSVL.

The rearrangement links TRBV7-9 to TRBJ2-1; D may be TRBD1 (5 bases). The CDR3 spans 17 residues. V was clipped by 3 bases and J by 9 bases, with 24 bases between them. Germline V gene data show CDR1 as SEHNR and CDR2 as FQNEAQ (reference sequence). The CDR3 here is CASSFIRQGGWLSEQFF. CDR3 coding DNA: TGTGCCAGCAGCTTCATAAGGCAGGGTGGATGGTTGAGTGAGCAGTTCTTC. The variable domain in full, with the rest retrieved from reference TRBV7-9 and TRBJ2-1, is DTGVSQNPRHKITKRGQNVTFRCDPISEHNRLYWYRQTLGQGPEFLTYFQNEAQLEKSRLLSDRFSAERPKGSFSTLEIQRTEQGDSAMYLCASSFIRQGGWLSEQFFGPGTRLTVL.

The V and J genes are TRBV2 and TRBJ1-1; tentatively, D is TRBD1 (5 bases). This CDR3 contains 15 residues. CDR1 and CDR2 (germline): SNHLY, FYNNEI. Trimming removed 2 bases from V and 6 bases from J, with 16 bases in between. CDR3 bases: TGTGCCAGCAGTGAAAGGCGTTATCAGGGCTCTGAAGCTTTCTTT. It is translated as CASSERRYQGSEAFF.

The CDR3 here is CASTVLTGRETQYF. CDR3 coding DNA: TGTGCCAGCACCGTACTTACAGGGCGGGAGACCCAGTACTTC. The J gene is TRBJ2-5, the V gene TRBV6-1; TRBD1 might be the D (6 bases). The CDR3 length is 14 residues. V lost 7 bases and J lost 5, with 17 bases in between. The germline V gene has CDR1 MNHNS and CDR2 SASEGT.

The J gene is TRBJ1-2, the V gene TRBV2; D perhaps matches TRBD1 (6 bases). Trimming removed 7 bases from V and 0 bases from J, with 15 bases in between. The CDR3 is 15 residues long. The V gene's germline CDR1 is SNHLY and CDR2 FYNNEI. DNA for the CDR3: TGTGCCAGCAAGGCAGGGGTCAATTCTAACTATGGCTACACCTTC. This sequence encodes CASKAGVNSNYGYTF.

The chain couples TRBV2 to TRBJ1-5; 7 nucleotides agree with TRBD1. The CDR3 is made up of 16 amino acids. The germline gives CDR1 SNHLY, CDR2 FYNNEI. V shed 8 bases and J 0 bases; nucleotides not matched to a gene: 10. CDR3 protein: CASGTDEDYSNQPQHF. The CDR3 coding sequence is TGTGCCAGCGGGACAGACGAAGACTATAGCAATCAGCCCCAGCATTTT.

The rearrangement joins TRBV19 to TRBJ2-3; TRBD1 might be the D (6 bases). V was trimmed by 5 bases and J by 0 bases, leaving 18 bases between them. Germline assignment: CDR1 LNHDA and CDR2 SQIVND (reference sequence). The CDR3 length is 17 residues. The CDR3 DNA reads TGTGCCAGTAGTGCCTCCGGGACAAGGACCAGCACAGATACGCAGTATTTT. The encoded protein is CASSASGTRTSTDTQYF.

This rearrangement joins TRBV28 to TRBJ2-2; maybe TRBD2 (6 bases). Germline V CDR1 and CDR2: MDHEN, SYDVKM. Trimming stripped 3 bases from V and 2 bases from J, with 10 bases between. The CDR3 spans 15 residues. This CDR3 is CASSLEGGNTGELFF. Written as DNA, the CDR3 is TGTGCCAGCAGTTTGGAGGGAGGAAACACCGGGGAGCTGTTTTTT.

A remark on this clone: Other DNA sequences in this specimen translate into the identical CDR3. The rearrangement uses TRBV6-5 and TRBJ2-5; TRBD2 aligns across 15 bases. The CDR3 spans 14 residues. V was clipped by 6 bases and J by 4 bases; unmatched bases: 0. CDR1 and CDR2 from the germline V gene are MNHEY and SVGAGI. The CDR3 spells CASRGLAGGETQYF. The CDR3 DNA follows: TGTGCCAGCAGGGGACTAGCGGGAGGAGAGACCCAGTACTTC.

CDR3 residues: CASSDTGTYTNYGYTF. For the CDR3, the DNA is TGCGCCAGCAGCGATACCGGGACTTACACTAACTATGGCTACACCTTC. This rearrangement joins TRBV5-1 to TRBJ1-2, with D tentatively TRBD1 (5 bases). The CDR3 contains 16 residues. Trimming removed 4 bases from V and 0 bases from J, with 16 bases in between. Germline V lookup: CDR1 SGHRS, CDR2 YFSETQ.

In DNA, the CDR3 is TGTGCCAGCAGGTATGGGACAGGGGCTTACACTGAAGCTTTCTTT. This codes for CASRYGTGAYTEAFF. The V call is TRBV5-4, the J call TRBJ1-1, with 10 bases matching TRBD1. Germline V CDR1 and CDR2: SGHNT, YYREEE (reference sequence). CDR3 length equals 15 residues. Trimming removed 5 bases from V and 3 bases from J; junction bases left unmatched: 7.

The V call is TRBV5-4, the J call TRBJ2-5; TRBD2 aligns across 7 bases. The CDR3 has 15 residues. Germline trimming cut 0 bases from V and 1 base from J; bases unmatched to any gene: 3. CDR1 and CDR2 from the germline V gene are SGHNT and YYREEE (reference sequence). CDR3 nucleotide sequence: TGTGCCAGCAGCTTGGAAGCGGGGCCCCAAGAGACCCAGTACTTC. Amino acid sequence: CASSLEAGPQETQYF.

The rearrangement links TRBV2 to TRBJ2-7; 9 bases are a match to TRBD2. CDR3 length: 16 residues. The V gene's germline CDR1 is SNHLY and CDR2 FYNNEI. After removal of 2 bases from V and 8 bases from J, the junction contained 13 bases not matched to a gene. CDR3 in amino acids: CASSERGREGRTKQYF. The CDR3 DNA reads TGTGCCAGCAGTGAAAGGGGGCGGGAGGGCCGAACTAAGCAGTACTTC.

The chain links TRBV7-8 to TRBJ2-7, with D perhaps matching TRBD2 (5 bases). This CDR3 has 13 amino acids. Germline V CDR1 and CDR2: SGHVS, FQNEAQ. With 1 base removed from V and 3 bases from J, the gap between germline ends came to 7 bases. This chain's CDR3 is CASSLVLVYEQYF. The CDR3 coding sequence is TGTGCCAGCAGCTTAGTACTAGTCTACGAGCAGTACTTC.

In nucleotides, the CDR3 is TGCGCCAGCAGCTCTTACTACTCACTAGCGGAGGGCACAGATACGCAGTATTTT. This gives the protein CASSSYYSLAEGTDTQYF. V gene TRBV5-1 combines with J gene TRBJ2-3; 8 bases align to TRBD2. The junction had 13 bases not matched to a gene; V was cut back by 3 bases and J by 1 base. The CDR3 sequence is 18 residues long. Germline V gives CDR1 SGHRS, CDR2 YFSETQ.